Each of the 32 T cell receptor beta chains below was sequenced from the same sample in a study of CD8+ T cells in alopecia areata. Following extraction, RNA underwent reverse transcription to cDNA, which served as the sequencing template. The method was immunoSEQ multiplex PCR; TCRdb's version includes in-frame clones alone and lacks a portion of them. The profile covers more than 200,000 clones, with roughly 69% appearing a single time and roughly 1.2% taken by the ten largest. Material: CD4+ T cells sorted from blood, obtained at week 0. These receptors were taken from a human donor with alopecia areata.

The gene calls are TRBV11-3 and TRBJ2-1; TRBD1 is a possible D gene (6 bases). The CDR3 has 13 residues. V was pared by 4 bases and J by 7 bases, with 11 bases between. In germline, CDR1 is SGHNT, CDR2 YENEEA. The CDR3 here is CASSSNQGNEQFF. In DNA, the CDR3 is TGTGCCAGCAGCTCGAACCAGGGGAATGAGCAGTTCTTC. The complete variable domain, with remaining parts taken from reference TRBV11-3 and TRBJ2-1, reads EAGVVQSPRYKIIEKKQPVAFWCNPISGHNTLYWYLQNLGQGPELLIRYENEEAVDDSQLPKDRFSAERLKGVDSTLKIQPAELGDSAVYLCASSSNQGNEQFFGPGTRLTVL.

CDR3 nucleotides: TGTGCCAGCAGCTTAAGAGGGGCGCGGAGCACTGAAGCTTTCTTT. Amino acid sequence: CASSLRGARSTEAFF. The chain combines TRBV11-1 with TRBJ1-1, with D possibly being TRBD1 (5 bases). V dropped 2 bases and J dropped 4 bases, with 14 bases sitting between them. Germline CDR1 SGHAT, CDR2 FQDESV (reference sequence). This CDR3 is built from 15 residues.

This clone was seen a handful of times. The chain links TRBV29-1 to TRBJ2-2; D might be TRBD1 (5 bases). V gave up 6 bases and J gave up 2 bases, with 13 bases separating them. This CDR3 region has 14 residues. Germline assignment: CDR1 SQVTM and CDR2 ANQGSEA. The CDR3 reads CSVERGSNTGELFF. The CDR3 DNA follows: TGCAGCGTAGAAAGGGGTTCTAACACCGGGGAGCTGTTTTTT.

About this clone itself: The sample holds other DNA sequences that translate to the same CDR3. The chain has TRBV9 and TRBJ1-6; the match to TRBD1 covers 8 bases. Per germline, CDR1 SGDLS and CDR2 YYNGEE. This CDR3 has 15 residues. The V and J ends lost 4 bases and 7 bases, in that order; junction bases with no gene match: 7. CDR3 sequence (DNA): TGTGCCAGCAGCACCGGACAGGGATCGAATTCACCCCTCCACTTT. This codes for CASSTGQGSNSPLHF.

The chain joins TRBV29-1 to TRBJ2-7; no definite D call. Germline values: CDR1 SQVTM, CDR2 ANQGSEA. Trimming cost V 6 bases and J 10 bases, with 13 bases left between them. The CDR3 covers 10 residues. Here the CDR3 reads CSVGLTVQYF. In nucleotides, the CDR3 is TGCAGCGTCGGGTTGACGGTCCAGTACTTC.

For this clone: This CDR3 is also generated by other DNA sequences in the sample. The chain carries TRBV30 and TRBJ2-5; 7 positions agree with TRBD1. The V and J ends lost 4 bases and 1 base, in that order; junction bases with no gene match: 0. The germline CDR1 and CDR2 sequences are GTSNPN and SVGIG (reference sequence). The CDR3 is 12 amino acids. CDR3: CAWTGGQETQYF. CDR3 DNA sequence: TGTGCCTGGACAGGGGGCCAAGAGACCCAGTACTTC. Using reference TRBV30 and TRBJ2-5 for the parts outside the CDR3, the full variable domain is SQTIHQWPATLVQPVGSPLSLECTVEGTSNPNLYWYRQAAGRGLQLLFYSVGIGQISSEVPQNLSASRPQDRQFILSSKKLLLSDSGFYLCAWTGGQETQYFGPGTRLLVL.

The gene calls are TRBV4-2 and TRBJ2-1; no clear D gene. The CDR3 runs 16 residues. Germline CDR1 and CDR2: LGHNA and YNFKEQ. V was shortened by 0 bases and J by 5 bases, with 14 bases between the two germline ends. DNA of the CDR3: TGTGCCAGCAGCCAAGAGCAAGCGCCAGATCACAATGAGCAGTTCTTC. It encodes CASSQEQAPDHNEQFF.

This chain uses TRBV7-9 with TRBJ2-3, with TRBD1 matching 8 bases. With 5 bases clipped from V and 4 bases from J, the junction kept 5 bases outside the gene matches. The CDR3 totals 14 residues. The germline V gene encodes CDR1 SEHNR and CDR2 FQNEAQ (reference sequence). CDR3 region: CASSLGQGADTQYF. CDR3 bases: TGTGCCAGCAGCCTAGGACAGGGCGCAGATACGCAGTATTTT. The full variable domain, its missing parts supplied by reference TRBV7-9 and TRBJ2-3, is DTGVSQNPRHKITKRGQNVTFRCDPISEHNRLYWYRQTLGQGPEFLTYFQNEAQLEKSRLLSDRFSAERPKGSFSTLEIQRTEQGDSAMYLCASSLGQGADTQYFGPGTRLTVL.

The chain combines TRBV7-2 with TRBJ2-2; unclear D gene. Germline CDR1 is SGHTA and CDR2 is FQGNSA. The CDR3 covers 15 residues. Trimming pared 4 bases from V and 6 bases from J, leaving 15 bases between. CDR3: CASSSGRRMAGELFF. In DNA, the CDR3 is TGTGCCAGCAGCTCAGGACGGCGAATGGCCGGGGAGCTGTTTTTT.

The CDR3 DNA is TGTGCCAGCAGGAGGGACCAGCCCCCATGGACCCAGTACTTC. This translates into CASRRDQPPWTQYF. The chain combines TRBV6-5 with TRBJ2-5; either TRBD1 or TRBD2 may supply D (5 bases each). This CDR3 is 14 amino acids long. Germline V CDR1 and CDR2: MNHEY, SVGAGI. Trimming took 6 bases from V and 7 from J, leaving 18 bases between them.

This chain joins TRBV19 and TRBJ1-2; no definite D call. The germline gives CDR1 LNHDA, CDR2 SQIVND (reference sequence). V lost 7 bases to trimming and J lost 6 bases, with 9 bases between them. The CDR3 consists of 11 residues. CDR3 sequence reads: CASNSGHGYTF. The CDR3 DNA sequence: TGTGCCAGTAATTCAGGTCATGGCTACACCTTC.

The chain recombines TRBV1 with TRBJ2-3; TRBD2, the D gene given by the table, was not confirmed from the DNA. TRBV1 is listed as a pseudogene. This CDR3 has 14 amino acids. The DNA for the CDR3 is TGCACCAGCAGCCAACTAGCCAACACAGATACGCAGTATTTT. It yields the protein CTSSQLANTDTQYF.

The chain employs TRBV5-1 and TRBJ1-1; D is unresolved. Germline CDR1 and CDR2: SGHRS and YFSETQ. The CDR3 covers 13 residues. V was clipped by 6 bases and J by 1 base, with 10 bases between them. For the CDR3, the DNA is TGCGCCAGCACCCGGAGCACGAACACTGAAGCTTTCTTT. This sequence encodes CASTRSTNTEAFF.

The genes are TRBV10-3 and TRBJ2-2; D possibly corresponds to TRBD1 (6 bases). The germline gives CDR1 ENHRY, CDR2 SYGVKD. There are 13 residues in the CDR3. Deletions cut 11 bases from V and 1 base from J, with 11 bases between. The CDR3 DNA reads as TGTGCCTCGGGACACCTGAACACCGGGGAGCTGTTTTTT. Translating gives CASGHLNTGELFF.

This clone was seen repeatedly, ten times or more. DNA of the CDR3: TGCAGCGTTTCGGGGTCATCCTCCTACAATGAGCAGTTCTTC. Amino acids: CSVSGSSSYNEQFF. This chain connects TRBV29-1 to TRBJ2-1; perhaps TRBD2 as D (5 bases). The CDR3 runs to 14 residues. V lost 5 bases, J lost 0 bases, and 11 bases lay in between. CDR1 is SQVTM, CDR2 ANQGSEA, per germline.

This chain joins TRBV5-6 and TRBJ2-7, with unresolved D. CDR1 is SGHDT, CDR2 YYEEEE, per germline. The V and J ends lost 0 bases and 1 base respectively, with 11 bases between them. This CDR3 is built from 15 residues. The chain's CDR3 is CASSLGIKGSYEQYF. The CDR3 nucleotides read TGTGCCAGCAGCTTGGGAATCAAAGGGTCCTACGAGCAGTACTTC.

The CDR3 spells CASQDGRFQPQHF. In DNA form, the CDR3 reads TGTGCCAGTCAAGATGGGCGTTTTCAGCCCCAGCATTTT. The chain is built from TRBV2 and TRBJ1-5; D uncertain. CDR3 length: 13 amino acids. Germline values: CDR1 SNHLY, CDR2 FYNNEI. Trimming removed 9 bases at V and 6 bases at J, with 15 bases between. Full variable domain (rest looked up from reference TRBV2 and TRBJ1-5): EPEVTQTPSHQVTQMGQEVILRCVPISNHLYFYWYRQILGQKVEFLVSFYNNEISEKSEIFDDQFSVERPDGSNFTLKIRSTKLEDSAMYFCASQDGRFQPQHFGDGTRLSIL.

The CDR3 here is CAWIRRGILNEQFF. CDR3 sequence (DNA): TGTGCCTGGATACGGCGCGGGATCCTCAATGAGCAGTTCTTC. The J gene is TRBJ2-1, the V gene TRBV30, with D perhaps TRBD2 (6 bases). This CDR3 is 14 amino acids long. V gave up 4 bases and J gave up 6 bases, with 16 bases separating them. Germline-derived CDR1 and CDR2 are GTSNPN and SVGIG (reference sequence). Based on the CDR3 plus reference TRBV30 and TRBJ2-1, the full variable domain is SQTIHQWPATLVQPVGSPLSLECTVEGTSNPNLYWYRQAAGRGLQLLFYSVGIGQISSEVPQNLSASRPQDRQFILSSKKLLLSDSGFYLCAWIRRGILNEQFFGPGTRLTVL.

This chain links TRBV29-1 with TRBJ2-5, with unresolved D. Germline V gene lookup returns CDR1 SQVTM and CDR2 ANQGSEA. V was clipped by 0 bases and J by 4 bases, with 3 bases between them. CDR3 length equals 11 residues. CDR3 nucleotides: TGCAGCGTTGAAGATCGAGAGACCCAGTACTTC. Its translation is CSVEDRETQYF.

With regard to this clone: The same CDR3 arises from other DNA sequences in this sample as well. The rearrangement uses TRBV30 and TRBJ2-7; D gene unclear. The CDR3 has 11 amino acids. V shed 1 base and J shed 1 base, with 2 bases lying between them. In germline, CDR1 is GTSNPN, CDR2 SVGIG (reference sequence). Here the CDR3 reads CAWSASYEQYF. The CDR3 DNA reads TGTGCCTGGAGTGCGTCCTACGAGCAGTACTTC.

CDR3: CASSLDVSSYEQYF. CDR3 nucleotides: TGCGCCAGCAGCTTGGACGTATCGTCCTACGAGCAGTACTTC. This sequence joins TRBV5-1 and TRBJ2-7; no clear D. The CDR3 spans 14 residues. The germline V and J ends were trimmed by 0 bases and 1 base, with 8 bases remaining between them. Germline V gene data show CDR1 as SGHRS and CDR2 as YFSETQ.

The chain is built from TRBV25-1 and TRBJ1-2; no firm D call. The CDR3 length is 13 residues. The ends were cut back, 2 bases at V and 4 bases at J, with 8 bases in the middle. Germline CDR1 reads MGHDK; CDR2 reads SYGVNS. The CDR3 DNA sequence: TGTGCCAGCAGTGAAGGGCCTTCCTATGGCTACACCTTC. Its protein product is CASSEGPSYGYTF.

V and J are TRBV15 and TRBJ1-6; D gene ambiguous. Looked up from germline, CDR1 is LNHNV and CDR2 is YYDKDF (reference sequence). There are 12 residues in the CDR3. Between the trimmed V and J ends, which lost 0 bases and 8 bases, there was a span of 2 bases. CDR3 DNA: TGTGCCACCAGCAGAGATCATTCACCCCTCCACTTT. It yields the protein CATSRDHSPLHF.

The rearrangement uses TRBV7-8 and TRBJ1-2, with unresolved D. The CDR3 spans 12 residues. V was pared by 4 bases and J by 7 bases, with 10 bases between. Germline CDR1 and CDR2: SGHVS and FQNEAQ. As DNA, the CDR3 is TGTGCCAGCAGCTGGGGTCAGGTTGGCTACACCTTC. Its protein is CASSWGQVGYTF.

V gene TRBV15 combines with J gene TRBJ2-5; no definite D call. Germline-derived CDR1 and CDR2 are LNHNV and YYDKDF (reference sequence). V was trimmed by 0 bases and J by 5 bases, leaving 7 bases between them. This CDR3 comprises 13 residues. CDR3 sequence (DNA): TGTGCCACCAGCAGAGATGTTCGCGAGACCCAGTACTTC. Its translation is CATSRDVRETQYF.

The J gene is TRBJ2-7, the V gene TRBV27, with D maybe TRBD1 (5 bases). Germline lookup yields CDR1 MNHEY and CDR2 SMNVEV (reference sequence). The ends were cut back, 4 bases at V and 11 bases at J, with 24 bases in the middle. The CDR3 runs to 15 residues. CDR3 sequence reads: CASSSRDRPTPREYF. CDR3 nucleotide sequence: TGTGCCAGCAGTTCCAGAGACAGACCAACCCCTAGGGAGTACTTC.

In DNA, the CDR3 is TGTGCCAGCGGAGGCTACACCTTC. The encoded protein is CASGGYTF. The chain employs TRBV2 and TRBJ1-2; D remains unclear. This CDR3 spans 8 amino acids. The V end lost 8 bases, the J end lost 8 bases, and 3 bases lay between the germline ends. The germline V gene has CDR1 SNHLY and CDR2 FYNNEI.

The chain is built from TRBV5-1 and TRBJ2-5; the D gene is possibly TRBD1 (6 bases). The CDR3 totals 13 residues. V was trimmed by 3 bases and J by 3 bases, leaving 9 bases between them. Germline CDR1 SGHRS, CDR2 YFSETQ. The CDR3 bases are TGCGCCAGCAGCTGGACAGTGGAAGAGACCCAGTACTTC. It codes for CASSWTVEETQYF.

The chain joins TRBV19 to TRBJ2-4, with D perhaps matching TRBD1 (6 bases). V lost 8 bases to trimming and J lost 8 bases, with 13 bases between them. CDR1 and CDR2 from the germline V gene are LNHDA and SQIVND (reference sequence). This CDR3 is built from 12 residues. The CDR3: CASFREGDIQYF. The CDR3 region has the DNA TGTGCCAGTTTCCGCGAGGGGGACATTCAGTACTTC.

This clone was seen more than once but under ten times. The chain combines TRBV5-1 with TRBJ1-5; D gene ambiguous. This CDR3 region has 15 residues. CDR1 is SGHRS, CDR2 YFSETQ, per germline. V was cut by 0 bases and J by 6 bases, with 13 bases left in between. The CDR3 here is CASSLGEAAGQPQHF. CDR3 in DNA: TGCGCCAGCAGCTTGGGGGAGGCCGCGGGTCAGCCCCAGCATTTT. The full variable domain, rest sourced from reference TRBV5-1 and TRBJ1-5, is KAGVTQTPRYLIKTRGQQVTLSCSPISGHRSVSWYQQTPGQGLQFLFEYFSETQRNKGNFPGRFSGRQFSNSRSEMNVSTLELGDSALYLCASSLGEAAGQPQHFGDGTRLSIL.

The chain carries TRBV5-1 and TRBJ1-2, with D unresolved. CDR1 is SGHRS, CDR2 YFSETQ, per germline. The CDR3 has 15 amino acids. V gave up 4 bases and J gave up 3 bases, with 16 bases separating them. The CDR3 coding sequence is TGCGCCAGCAGCGCCGGCCTCTCCCCCTACTATGGCTACACCTTC. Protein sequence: CASSAGLSPYYGYTF.

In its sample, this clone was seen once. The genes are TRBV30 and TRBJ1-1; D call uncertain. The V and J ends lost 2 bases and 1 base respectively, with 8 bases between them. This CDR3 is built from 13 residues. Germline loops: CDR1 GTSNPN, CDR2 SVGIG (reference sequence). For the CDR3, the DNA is TGTGCCTGGAGTCAAACTAGGAACACTGAAGCTTTCTTT. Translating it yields CAWSQTRNTEAFF.